This T cell receptor (beta chain) appears in the sequencing data of a study of blood T cell repertoires in COVID-19. Study as a whole: Samples taken during acute and convalescent COVID-19 were collected in the United States, Italy and Spain. From T cells, B-cell-depleted T cells, or PBMCs came the material, which was cDNA or gDNA.

The CDR3 is 15 residues long. The germline CDR1 and CDR2 sequences are MNHNS and SASEGT. The ends lost 3 bases at V and 6 bases at J; junction bases unmatched: 7. Original processing notes: The assay estimated nucleated cells by amplifying reference gene primers. TCRdb's copy holds only in-frame clones and misses some; the assay was immunoSEQ multiplex PCR. Clonal size and the V and J genes are those of that table, whereas D and trimming came from the DNA. The table lists over 45,000 clones, 70% to 90% of them singletons, with roughly 12% in the top ten. The specimen was peripheral blood. The sequence was collected from a human donor in a cohort sampled during active COVID-19. The rearrangement links TRBV6-1 to TRBJ1-2; 10 positions agree with TRBD1. CDR3 residues: CASSDRDRGPNGYTF. The DNA of the CDR3 is TGTGCCAGCAGTGACCGGGACAGGGGCCCCAATGGCTACACCTTC.